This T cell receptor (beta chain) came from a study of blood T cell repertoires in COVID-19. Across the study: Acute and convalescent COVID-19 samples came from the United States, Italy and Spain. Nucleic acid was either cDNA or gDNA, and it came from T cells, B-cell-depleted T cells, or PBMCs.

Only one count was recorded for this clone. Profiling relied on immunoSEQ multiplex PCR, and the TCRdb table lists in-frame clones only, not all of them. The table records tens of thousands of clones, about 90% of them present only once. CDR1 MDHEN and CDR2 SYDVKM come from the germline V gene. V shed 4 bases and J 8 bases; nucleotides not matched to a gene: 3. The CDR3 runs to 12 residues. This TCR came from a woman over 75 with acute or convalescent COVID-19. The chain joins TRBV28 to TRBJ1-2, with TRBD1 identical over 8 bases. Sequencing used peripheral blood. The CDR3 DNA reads TGTGCCAGCAGTTACAGGGGGATGGGCTACACCTTC. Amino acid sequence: CASSYRGMGYTF.